One sample yielded the 8 T cell receptor beta chains listed below, sequenced in a study of blood T cell repertoires in COVID-19. The table came from immunoSEQ multiplex PCR; TCRdb's copy has only in-frame clones and leaves some out. The sample includes about 190,000 clones, almost 80% of them seen just once. The sequenced sample consisted of peripheral blood. The receptors come from a man aged 55 to 69 with active or convalescent COVID-19.

The genes are TRBV6-7 and TRBJ2-1; tentatively, D is TRBD2 (7 bases). TRBV6-7 is identified as an open reading frame with a role that is uncertain. CDR3 length: 17 residues. Trimming took 4 bases from V and 4 from J, leaving 20 bases between them. The DNA of the CDR3 is TGTGCCAGCAGTTCTCCTGGGGGGGCGGGGCCGTACAATGAGCAGTTCTTC. Protein product: CASSSPGGAGPYNEQFF.

This clone was detected only once. This chain uses TRBV7-9 with TRBJ1-6; 12 bases agree with TRBD1. CDR3 size: 17 residues. V dropped 4 bases and J dropped 0; count of bases not matched to a gene: 1. Germline values: CDR1 SEHNR, CDR2 FQNEAQ (reference sequence). This CDR3 is CASSSGQGASYNSPLHF. Here the CDR3 DNA reads TGTGCCAGCAGCTCGGGACAGGGGGCCTCCTATAATTCACCCCTCCACTTT.

V usage is TRBV4-1 and J usage is TRBJ2-3; D not certain. Germline CDR1 reads MGHRA; CDR2 reads YSYEKL. Trimming shortened V by 1 base and J by 0 bases, and 8 bases separated the two germline ends. This CDR3 is 15 amino acids long. CDR3 in DNA: TGCGCCAGCAGCCAAGCTTATGCGAGCACAGATACGCAGTATTTT. Its protein product is CASSQAYASTDTQYF.

This rearrangement joins TRBV5-1 to TRBJ2-7, with TRBD2 matching 8 bases. Germline V gives CDR1 SGHRS, CDR2 YFSETQ. The CDR3 is 15 residues long. With 4 bases clipped from V and 3 bases from J, the junction kept 9 bases outside the gene matches. The CDR3 is CASSPLAGRDYEQYF. The DNA of the CDR3 is TGCGCCAGCAGCCCATTAGCGGGAAGGGACTACGAGCAGTACTTC.

This clone turned up a few times. V usage is TRBV7-8 and J usage is TRBJ2-7, with D possibly matching TRBD1 (6 bases). Germline assignment: CDR1 SGHVS and CDR2 FQNEAQ. Deletions cut 5 bases from V and 9 bases from J, with 23 bases between. This CDR3 comprises 15 residues. The CDR3 DNA sequence: TGTGCCAGCAGCGACCTGAGAGGGGGTGGTCAAGGGCAGTACTTC. Translation: CASSDLRGGGQGQYF. The full variable domain, its missing parts supplied by reference TRBV7-8 and TRBJ2-7, is GAGVSQSPRYKVAKRGQDVALRCDPISGHVSLFWYQQALGQGPEFLTYFQNEAQLDKSGLPSDRFFAERPEGSVSTLKIQRTQQEDSAVYLCASSDLRGGGQGQYFGPGTRLTVT.

The chain couples TRBV11-1 to TRBJ2-3, with D unclear. The CDR3 has 15 residues. Germline V CDR1 and CDR2: SGHAT, FQDESV (reference sequence). V was clipped by 1 base and J by 3 bases, with 11 bases between them. The CDR3 region has the DNA TGTGCCAGCAGCTTAGTCAGACTTGGGACAGATACGCAGTATTTT. This gives the protein CASSLVRLGTDTQYF.

V gene TRBV9 combines with J gene TRBJ2-2; 13 nucleotides line up with TRBD2. CDR1 is SGDLS, CDR2 YYNGEE, per germline. Trimming cost V 4 bases and J 1 base; bases outside gene matches: 4. This CDR3 has 17 amino acids. This chain's CDR3 is CASSLRTSGGNTGELFF. The DNA of the CDR3 is TGTGCCAGCAGCCTAAGGACTAGCGGGGGGAACACCGGGGAGCTGTTTTTT.

The chain employs TRBV18 and TRBJ2-5; possibly TRBD2 for D (5 bases). V lost 4 bases and J lost 2, with 11 bases in between. Germline V gene lookup returns CDR1 KGHSH and CDR2 LQKENI. The CDR3 has 14 amino acids. CDR3 nucleotides: TGTGCCAGCTCACGGGGAGCTACTCAAGAGACCCAGTACTTC. It is translated as CASSRGATQETQYF.